The T cell receptor (beta chain) under discussion was sequenced for a study of long-term antiretroviral therapy in people with HIV. The run of the v3.0 immunoSEQ assay was at survey level. Sequencing was performed with immunoSEQ multiplex PCR; in TCRdb, only in-frame clones are kept and a portion is missing. The repertoire holds approximately 21,000 clones, with roughly 82% as singletons. This receptor was identified in a man aged 25 to 45 with HIV. Material: unsorted PBMCs, obtained approximately 5.7 years after starting antiretroviral therapy.

The CDR3 bases are TGCGCCAGCAGCTTGAGGGGTTCTGGAAACACCATATATTTT. Protein product: CASSLRGSGNTIYF. J is TRBJ1-3 and V is TRBV5-1, with TRBD1 as a possible D gene (5 bases). This CDR3 has 14 amino acids. Trimming took 1 base from V and 1 from J, leaving 6 bases between them. Germline lookup yields CDR1 SGHRS and CDR2 YFSETQ.